These 10 T cell receptor beta chains were all obtained from the same sample, sequenced in a study of shared clonotypes between healthy human individuals. Assay used: immunoSEQ multiplex PCR; TCRdb lists only in-frame clones, some missing. The sample lists hundreds of thousands of clones, nearly 95% occurring once. Naive CD8 isolation took CD45RO-negative cells positively selected for CCR7 and excluded terminally differentiated effector memory CD45RA+ cells. The specimen sequenced was naive CD8+ T cells sorted from blood. These receptors originate from a man aged 30 to 45 in good health.

The V call is TRBV7-9, the J call TRBJ1-4, with a tentative D call TRBD1 (6 bases). The CDR3 spans 16 residues. CDR1 and CDR2 (germline): SEHNR, FQNEAQ (reference sequence). Trimming removed 3 bases from V and 8 bases from J, with 19 bases in between. The CDR3 protein is CASSFPNRVSPEKLFF. In nucleotides, the CDR3 is TGTGCCAGCAGCTTTCCCAACAGGGTATCCCCCGAAAAACTGTTTTTT.

The chain links TRBV27 to TRBJ2-2; D gene unclear. The CDR3 covers 13 residues. V was trimmed by 6 bases and J by 6 bases, leaving 11 bases between them. Germline values: CDR1 MNHEY, CDR2 SMNVEV (reference sequence). CDR3 residues: CASSPTFPGELFF. The CDR3 nucleotides are TGTGCCAGCAGCCCAACCTTTCCCGGGGAGCTGTTTTTT.

The chain carries TRBV15 and TRBJ2-1; D possibly corresponds to TRBD2 (7 bases). Germline V gene data show CDR1 as LNHNV and CDR2 as YYDKDF (reference sequence). CDR3 length: 15 residues. The V end was cut by 0 bases, the J end by 10 bases, with 16 bases between. The CDR3 bases are TGTGCCACCAGCAGAGATCGGGGGGCGACCCCAGAGCAGTTCTTC. Its protein is CATSRDRGATPEQFF.

The gene calls are TRBV7-9 and TRBJ2-3; 11 bases line up with TRBD2. Trimming at V came to 5 bases and at J to 4 bases, leaving 2 bases not matched to a gene. The CDR3 totals 14 residues. Germline V gene data show CDR1 as SEHNR and CDR2 as FQNEAQ (reference sequence). CDR3 sequence reads: CASSKLAGADTQYF. CDR3 DNA: TGTGCCAGCAGCAAACTAGCGGGAGCAGATACGCAGTATTTT. Full variable domain (remainder filled in from reference TRBV7-9 and TRBJ2-3): DTGVSQNPRHKITKRGQNVTFRCDPISEHNRLYWYRQTLGQGPEFLTYFQNEAQLEKSRLLSDRFSAERPKGSFSTLEIQRTEQGDSAMYLCASSKLAGADTQYFGPGTRLTVL.

This sequence joins TRBV29-1 and TRBJ2-2; no definite D call. In germline, CDR1 is SQVTM, CDR2 ANQGSEA. Trimming took 4 bases from V and 2 from J, leaving 11 bases between them. The CDR3 is 14 amino acids. For the CDR3, the DNA is TGCAGCGTTGGCCCAATGAAAAACACCGGGGAGCTGTTTTTT. This translates into CSVGPMKNTGELFF.

V gene TRBV25-1 combines with J gene TRBJ2-1; the D call may be TRBD1 or TRBD2 (7 bases each). Germline CDR1 and CDR2: MGHDK and SYGVNS. The V gene lost 6 bases and the J gene lost 15 bases, with 15 bases spanning the gap. The CDR3 runs 11 residues. This chain's CDR3 is CASRRGTVWFF. CDR3 nucleotide sequence: TGTGCCAGCAGGCGGGGGACAGTGTGGTTCTTC.

The V and J genes are TRBV5-1 and TRBJ2-7; 16 bases fit TRBD2. This CDR3 is built from 18 residues. Per germline, CDR1 SGHRS and CDR2 YFSETQ. V lost 0 bases, J lost 7 bases, and 10 bases stayed unmatched. The CDR3 DNA follows: TGCGCCAGCAGCTTGGCCCCGGGACTAGCGGGAGGGCCGGGGGAGCAGTACTTC. Protein product: CASSLAPGLAGGPGEQYF. Full variable domain (outside the CDR3, taken from reference TRBV5-1 and TRBJ2-7): KAGVTQTPRYLIKTRGQQVTLSCSPISGHRSVSWYQQTPGQGLQFLFEYFSETQRNKGNFPGRFSGRQFSNSRSEMNVSTLELGDSALYLCASSLAPGLAGGPGEQYFGPGTRLTVT.

Regarding this clone: This sample includes further DNA sequences coding for the same CDR3. The rearrangement uses TRBV5-1 and TRBJ2-1; D gene ambiguous. This CDR3 has 13 amino acids. Between the trimmed V and J ends, which lost 0 bases and 4 bases, there was a span of 5 bases. Germline V gives CDR1 SGHRS, CDR2 YFSETQ. CDR3 nucleotide sequence: TGCGCCAGCAGCTTGGAACGGTACAATGAGCAGTTCTTC. It codes for CASSLERYNEQFF.

CDR3 region: CASSHSTGGVYEQYF. CDR3 bases: TGTGCCAGCAGCCATTCGACAGGGGGTGTCTACGAGCAGTACTTC. The V call is TRBV7-9, the J call TRBJ2-7; 9 nucleotides align to TRBD1. Losses at the gene ends were 5 bases for V and 3 bases for J; bases not matched to a gene: 8. From germline, CDR1 is SEHNR and CDR2 FQNEAQ (reference sequence). The CDR3 is 15 amino acids.

The chain carries TRBV10-2 and TRBJ1-2, with 7 bases fitting TRBD1. J gave up 3 bases and V 5 bases, and 6 bases lay outside the gene matches. The V gene's germline CDR1 is WSHSY and CDR2 SAAADI. The CDR3 sequence is 14 residues long. The CDR3 region is CASSPDRDHYGYTF. The CDR3 region has the DNA TGCGCCAGCAGTCCTGACAGGGACCACTATGGCTACACCTTC.